This record covers a single T cell receptor (beta chain). TCRdb's copy holds only in-frame clones and misses some; the assay was immunoSEQ multiplex PCR. This table holds some 300,000 clones, 85% to 90% found once. The J segment lost 6 bases and the V segment lost 3 bases, leaving 7 bases of the junction unmatched. Per germline, CDR1 SGDLS and CDR2 YYNGEE. The CDR3 contains 15 residues. These data come from a study of blood T cell repertoires in COVID-19. Study-wide background: Samples representing acute and convalescent COVID-19 were sourced from the United States, Italy and Spain.

The sequenced sample consisted of peripheral blood. The rearrangement uses TRBV9 and TRBJ2-1, with 9 bases that match TRBD2. This TCR was recovered from a man aged 70 or older with acute or convalescent COVID-19. The CDR3 DNA reads TGTGCCAGCAGCGGATTAGCGGGGGCCCCCAATGAGCAGTTCTTC. Translated: CASSGLAGAPNEQFF. The full variable domain, its missing parts supplied by reference TRBV9 and TRBJ2-1, is DSGVTQTPKHLITATGQRVTLRCSPRSGDLSVYWYQQSLDQGLQFLIQYYNGEERAKGNILERFSAQQFPDLHSELNLSSLELGDSALYFCASSGLAGAPNEQFFGPGTRLTVL.